The rows below give T cell receptor beta chains drawn from one sample of a study of preoperative IRX-2 immunotherapy in early breast cancer. Sequencing used immunoSEQ multiplex PCR; TCRdb keeps in-frame clones, though not all of them. The table has about 19,000 clones, over 80% seen once; the top ten hold over 1%. Sequenced material: lymph node tissue, taken after IRX-2 immunotherapy. Receptor source: a human donor with breast cancer. Both conserved end residues are part of each CDR3.

v_gene: TRBV9; len: 17; j_gene: TRBJ2-2; CDR3aa: CASSQERDRGLSGELFF
v_gene: TRBV28; len: 14; j_gene: TRBJ2-7; CDR3aa: CASSLYGERDEQYF
v_gene: TRBV5-1; len: 16; j_gene: TRBJ2-5; CDR3aa: CASRITTSGAQETQYF
v_gene: TRBV11-3; len: 15; j_gene: TRBJ1-2; CDR3aa: CASSGTSGRTLGYTF
v_gene: TRBV19; len: 19; j_gene: TRBJ1-1; CDR3aa: CASSIRHGGLGNRDTEAFF
v_gene: TRBV19; len: 15; j_gene: TRBJ1-1; CDR3aa: CASSIAGQGNTEAFF
v_gene: TRBV10-3; len: 14; j_gene: TRBJ2-2; CDR3aa: CAAHRLPNTGELFF
v_gene: TRBV6-8; len: 16; j_gene: TRBJ2-3; CDR3aa: CASSPARGRGGDTQYF
v_gene: TRBV7-6; len: 16; j_gene: TRBJ1-6; CDR3aa: CASSSTGGAGNSPLHF
v_gene: TRBV7-5; len: 14; j_gene: TRBJ2-5; CDR3aa: CASSLDGGQETQYF
v_gene: TRBV28; len: 14; j_gene: TRBJ2-7; CDR3aa: CASSFDPLSGQQYF
v_gene: TRBV5-1; len: 16; j_gene: TRBJ1-3; CDR3aa: CASSLDSGLAGNTIYF
v_gene: TRBV4-1; len: 14; j_gene: TRBJ2-7; CDR3aa: CASSQARGFYEQYF
v_gene: TRBV15; len: 16; j_gene: TRBJ1-2; CDR3aa: CATSRSHQNSIYGYTF
v_gene: TRBV6-8; len: 15; j_gene: TRBJ1-1; CDR3aa: CASSDPGQGNTEAFF
v_gene: TRBV15; len: 15; j_gene: TRBJ2-7; CDR3aa: CATSRDIYDSYEQYF
v_gene: TRBV28; len: 14; j_gene: TRBJ1-2; CDR3aa: CASSLDGRSYGYTF
v_gene: TRBV14; len: 14; j_gene: TRBJ1-2; CDR3aa: CASSQEWGFGGYTF
v_gene: TRBV18; len: 13; j_gene: TRBJ2-5; CDR3aa: CASSTRLEETQYF
v_gene: TRBV18; len: 15; j_gene: TRBJ1-3; CDR3aa: CASSPQQGDGNTIYF
v_gene: TRBV19; len: 15; j_gene: TRBJ2-7; CDR3aa: CASSIGQGYYYEQYF
v_gene: TRBV6-8; len: 12; j_gene: TRBJ2-6; CDR3aa: CASSSQANVLTF
v_gene: TRBV12-5; len: 14; j_gene: TRBJ2-7; CDR3aa: CASGPGLPGDEQYF
v_gene: TRBV11-3; len: 16; j_gene: TRBJ2-2; CDR3aa: CASSLGGTMNTGELFF
v_gene: TRBV6-8; len: 12; j_gene: TRBJ1-5; CDR3aa: CASTAGNQPQHF
v_gene: TRBV18; len: 14; j_gene: TRBJ1-2; CDR3aa: CASSPAGAGYGYTF
v_gene: TRBV6-8; len: 16; j_gene: TRBJ2-2; CDR3aa: CASSRTSGTNTGELFF
v_gene: TRBV6-8; len: 14; j_gene: TRBJ2-1; CDR3aa: CASSPKGLYNEQFF
v_gene: TRBV19; len: 13; j_gene: TRBJ2-2; CDR3aa: CASSKGGTGELFF
v_gene: TRBV6-8; len: 14; j_gene: TRBJ2-1; CDR3aa: CASIAGVTYNEQFF
v_gene: TRBV18; len: 14; j_gene: TRBJ1-4; CDR3aa: CASSDSGQGEKLFF
v_gene: TRBV7-6; len: 14; j_gene: TRBJ1-1; CDR3aa: CASSQRTGYTEAFF
v_gene: TRBV29-1; len: 13; j_gene: TRBJ2-3; CDR3aa: CSTDRGRADTQYF
v_gene: TRBV9; len: 15; j_gene: TRBJ1-1; CDR3aa: CASSEARRQMPGAFF
v_gene: TRBV29-1; len: 17; j_gene: TRBJ2-1; CDR3aa: CSVEGVGDPSSYNEQFF
v_gene: TRBV19; len: 13; j_gene: TRBJ1-5; CDR3aa: CASSIDSGRPQHF
v_gene: TRBV19; len: 14; j_gene: TRBJ1-1; CDR3aa: CASSRGQGIPEAFF
v_gene: TRBV7-6; len: 15; j_gene: TRBJ1-3; CDR3aa: CASSLGTTVGNTIYF
v_gene: TRBV11-3; len: 17; j_gene: TRBJ2-1; CDR3aa: CASSLVGAGGPGNEQFF
v_gene: TRBV5-1; len: 15; j_gene: TRBJ2-7; CDR3aa: CASSLGTGALGEQYF
v_gene: TRBV19; len: 15; j_gene: TRBJ1-2; CDR3aa: CASTPGTGGFYGYTF
v_gene: TRBV12-5; len: 14; j_gene: TRBJ1-2; CDR3aa: CASADRGLNYGYTF
v_gene: TRBV6-8; len: 12; j_gene: TRBJ1-5; CDR3aa: CASREWAQPQHF
v_gene: TRBV11-3; len: 15; j_gene: TRBJ1-1; CDR3aa: CASSFLQGLDTEAFF
v_gene: TRBV10-2; len: 14; j_gene: TRBJ2-1; CDR3aa: CASSASGLYNEQFF
v_gene: TRBV4-1; len: 16; j_gene: TRBJ2-7; CDR3aa: CASSQVTGVSSYEQYF